This TCR beta chain was found in a study of cytomegalovirus exposure and HLA in healthy donors. Broader study findings: As a later analysis revealed, most CMV-associated TCR beta chains appeared HLA-restricted. An Asian-associated ancestry cluster reportedly showed fewer N-insertions than the roughly 600-donor mean in a later analysis.

There were likely unrecorded immune exposures, though donors were nominally healthy when sampled. A multiplex PCR was run with 60 Vbeta primers and 13 Jbeta primers. Assay used: immunoSEQ multiplex PCR; TCRdb lists only in-frame clones, some missing. The sample holds about 180,000 clones; about three quarters are singletons and the top ten take approximately 1.3%. CDR1 and CDR2 from the germline V gene are SGHTA and FQGTGA. The CDR3 length is 15 residues. The germline V and J ends were trimmed by 5 bases and 4 bases, with 16 bases remaining between them. Notes on this clone: No antigen is known for it.

The sequenced sample consisted of PBMCs. The clonotype originates from a man aged 18-30 years in good health and CMV-seronegative. The rearrangement joins TRBV7-3 to TRBJ2-3, with TRBD2 as a possible D gene (5 bases). CDR3 protein: CASSLMLGAADTQYF. CDR3 nucleotides: TGTGCCAGCAGCCTAATGTTAGGAGCGGCAGATACGCAGTATTTT.